A single sample gave rise to the 21 T cell receptor beta chains below, sequenced in a study of blood T cells in healthy people across ages. A sample-barcoded 5' primer and a J-beta primer mix were used in a second PCR of roughly 7 to 11 cycles. TCRdb re-derived calls from the 5' RACE reads in MiXCR, one entry per CDR3 protein. The sample includes some 860,000 distinct CDR3 sequences, more than 55% of them seen just once. The specimen was blood. The origin of the receptors is a man aged 35-49 years in good health.

The V gene is TRBV6-5, the J gene TRBJ2-7; D gene uncertain. V was clipped by 5 bases and J by 1 base, with 12 bases between them. Germline CDR1 MNHEY, CDR2 SVGAGI. The CDR3 has 14 residues. CDR3 nucleotide sequence: TGTGCCAGCAGTCCTAGGAGTGCTTCCTACGAGCAGTACTTC. This codes for CASSPRSASYEQYF.

V usage is TRBV5-1 and J usage is TRBJ2-3; D perhaps matches TRBD1 (6 bases). The length of the CDR3 is 16 residues. CDR1 is SGHRS, CDR2 YFSETQ, per germline. Trimming removed 4 bases at V and 4 bases at J, with 19 bases between. The CDR3 region has the DNA TGCGCCAGCAGCAACCGAAACTCTGGGGGCGCAGATACGCAGTATTTT. It translates to CASSNRNSGGADTQYF.

The genes are TRBV7-2 and TRBJ2-1; D is possibly TRBD1 (6 bases). The J call may be faulty, since TRBJ2-7 better matches the DNA end. The CDR3 loop spans 15 amino acids. Germline V gene data show CDR1 as SGHTA and CDR2 as FQGNSA. CDR3 bases: TGTGCCAGCAGGATAAGGGGGAGCTCCTACAATGAGCAGTACTTC. This codes for CASRIRGSSYNEQYF.

This chain uses TRBV11-3 with TRBJ2-2, with 12 bases aligning to TRBD1. This CDR3 has 18 residues. The germline gives CDR1 SGHNT, CDR2 YENEEA. The trim removed 4 bases at V and 4 bases at J, leaving 10 bases unmatched. CDR3 coding DNA: TGTGCCAGCAGCTACCACTTTGGGACAGGGGGCGTCACCGGGGAGCTGTTTTTT. Encoded protein: CASSYHFGTGGVTGELFF.

The V gene is TRBV12-3 or TRBV12-4, the J gene TRBJ2-1; 10 bases match TRBD1. The CDR3 totals 15 residues. V shed 6 bases and J 8 bases; nucleotides not matched to a gene: 10. The CDR3 here is CASRPDRGRLYEQFF. CDR3 nucleotides: TGTGCCAGCAGGCCCGACAGGGGGCGGTTGTATGAGCAGTTCTTC.

The chain carries TRBV4-1 and TRBJ2-5, with D possibly matching TRBD1 (5 bases). Deletions cut 1 base from V and 1 base from J, with 7 bases between. Germline-derived CDR1 and CDR2 are MGHRA and YSYEKL. This CDR3 has 14 residues. The CDR3 bases are TGCGCCAGCAGCCAAGTACAGGCCCAAGAGACCCAGTACTTC. Translating gives CASSQVQAQETQYF.

CDR3 nucleotide sequence: TGTGCCAGCAGCTGGCCCCGGGACAGGGGACAATCTTCCTACGAGCAGTACTTC. Translating gives CASSWPRDRGQSSYEQYF. V is TRBV6-2 or TRBV6-3 and J is TRBJ2-7, with 10 bases lining up with TRBD1. Germline V gene data show CDR1 as MNHEY and CDR2 as SVGEGT. CDR3 size: 18 residues. The V gene end was trimmed by 6 bases and the J gene end by 1 base; junction bases not matched to a gene: 15.

There are a few counts of this clonotype. The chain recombines TRBV29-1 with TRBJ2-7; maybe TRBD2 (6 bases). Trimming left V 6 bases short and J 4 bases short, with 22 bases between. This CDR3 has 15 amino acids. Germline V gives CDR1 SQVTM, CDR2 ANQGSEA. This chain's CDR3 is CSVRLVSRTLYEQYF. The CDR3 DNA sequence: TGCAGCGTCCGACTAGTTAGTCGAACCCTTTACGAGCAGTACTTC.

V usage is TRBV3-1 and J usage is TRBJ2-3; weak D call: TRBD1 (7 bases). Germline assignment: CDR1 LGHDT and CDR2 YNNKEL (reference sequence). The CDR3 sequence is 15 residues long. The V gene lost 4 bases and the J gene lost 6 bases, with 17 bases spanning the gap. The CDR3 sequence: CASSPRRGPGDTQYF. The CDR3 DNA reads as TGTGCCAGCAGCCCTAGGAGGGGGCCAGGGGATACGCAGTATTTT.

This chain uses TRBV12-3 or TRBV12-4 with TRBJ2-1, with no clear D. Trimming left V 6 bases short and J 8 bases short, with 11 bases between. The CDR3 runs to 12 residues. CDR3: CASRGTGYEQFF. CDR3 DNA sequence: TGTGCCAGCAGGGGCACCGGCTATGAGCAGTTCTTC.

The V gene is TRBV7-2, the J gene TRBJ2-1; the match to TRBD2 covers 7 bases. V lost 7 bases, J lost 5 bases, and 11 bases stayed unmatched. The CDR3 contains 15 residues. From germline, CDR1 is SGHTA and CDR2 FQGNSA. The CDR3 loop is CASTTWGRGNNEQFF. The DNA of the CDR3 is TGTGCCAGCACCACCTGGGGGAGGGGTAACAATGAGCAGTTCTTC.

The chain is built from TRBV14 and TRBJ2-5; TRBD2 aligns across 13 bases. Germline CDR1 reads SGHDN; CDR2 reads FVKESK. The CDR3 runs 18 residues. Germline trimming cut 4 bases from V and 1 base from J; bases unmatched to any gene: 9. CDR3 amino acids: CASSPRTSGRPFQETQYF. The CDR3 nucleotides are TGTGCCAGCAGCCCCCGGACTAGCGGGAGACCCTTCCAAGAGACCCAGTACTTC.

This clonotype appeared a single time. This CDR3 is CASSPLAIAGAKLDELLSIGEQFF. For the CDR3, the DNA is TGTGCCAGCAGCCCTTTAGCAATAGCGGGAGCTAAGTTGGACGAACTACTGTCTATAGGTGAGCAGTTCTTC. This rearrangement joins TRBV4-2 to TRBJ2-1; 9 nucleotides match TRBD2. With 4 bases clipped from V and 9 bases from J, the junction kept 37 bases outside the gene matches. The CDR3 extends over 24 amino acids. Germline V CDR1 and CDR2: LGHNA, YNFKEQ.

This clonotype has more than one count but fewer than ten. This chain uses TRBV2 with TRBJ2-3, with a weak D call TRBD2 (6 bases). From germline, CDR1 is SNHLY and CDR2 FYNNEI. V gave up 5 bases and J gave up 0 bases, with 9 bases separating them. The CDR3 length is 14 residues. This chain's CDR3 is CASSRSGSTDTQYF. The DNA for the CDR3 is TGTGCCAGCAGTCGAAGCGGGAGCACAGATACGCAGTATTTT.

The V gene is TRBV7-2, the J gene TRBJ2-3; no definite D call. The CDR3 is 13 amino acids. Deletions cut 1 base from V and 7 bases from J, with 9 bases between. Looked up from germline, CDR1 is SGHTA and CDR2 is FQGNSA. CDR3 coding DNA: TGTGCCAGCAGCTTAGAGCTTCGGAATACGCAGTATTTT. Amino acids: CASSLELRNTQYF.

The chain joins TRBV3-1 to TRBJ2-5; 8 bases agree with TRBD2. The J call may be wrong; the DNA end is better matched by TRBJ2-7. The CDR3 is 13 amino acids. Germline values: CDR1 LGHDT, CDR2 YNNKEL (reference sequence). Here the CDR3 DNA reads TGTGCCAGCAGCCAGCTTGGGACTAGCGAGCAGTACTTC. The encoded protein is CASSQLGTSEQYF.

This clonotype was seen only a few times. The genes are TRBV28 and TRBJ1-6; no reliable D call. V was pared by 7 bases and J by 6 bases, with 31 bases between. The CDR3 covers 20 residues. Germline assignment: CDR1 MDHEN and CDR2 SYDVKM. For the CDR3, the DNA is TGTGCCAGCATCCCGAGAGGATCCTCACTGTCTACTTCTCTTAATTCACCCCTCCACTTT. Protein: CASIPRGSSLSTSLNSPLHF.

V is TRBV5-4 and J is TRBJ1-2; no clear D gene. CDR1 is SGHNT and CDR2 is YYREEE in the germline V gene (reference sequence). V lost 4 bases and J lost 1, with 11 bases in between. CDR3 length: 14 amino acids. This chain's CDR3 is CASSVEVINYGYTF. The CDR3 region has the DNA TGTGCCAGCAGCGTGGAAGTGATTAACTATGGCTACACCTTC.

Notes on this clonotype: Possible read error: a much larger clone is one base away. The chain uses TRBV12-3 or TRBV12-4 and TRBJ2-7; maybe TRBD2 (5 bases). There are 13 residues in the CDR3. The germline V and J ends were trimmed by 5 bases and 7 bases, with 15 bases remaining between them. The CDR3 region has the DNA TGTGCCAGCAGTCTAAGTGGGAGAAATGAGCAGTACTTC. Translated: CASSLSGRNEQYF.

This clonotype was seen a handful of times. The chain carries TRBV2 and TRBJ2-3, with D uncertain. The CDR3 totals 11 residues. CDR1 and CDR2 (germline): SNHLY, FYNNEI. The V gene lost 7 bases and the J gene lost 11 bases, with 13 bases spanning the gap. The CDR3 DNA sequence: TGTGCCAGCATGGGGATCTGGGGGCAGTATTTT. Encoded protein: CASMGIWGQYF.

Ten or more counts support this clonotype. The chain links TRBV7-2 to TRBJ2-3; 8 bases agree with TRBD2. Germline V lookup: CDR1 SGHTA, CDR2 FQGNSA. Trimming removed 6 bases from V and 4 bases from J; junction bases left unmatched: 9. The CDR3 runs to 15 residues. The CDR3 loop reads CASSRAGEVADTQYF. DNA of the CDR3: TGTGCCAGCAGTAGAGCGGGAGAGGTGGCAGATACGCAGTATTTT.